A single sample is the source of the 20 T cell receptor beta chains below, sequenced in a study of cytomegalovirus exposure and HLA in healthy donors. It was with 60 Vbeta and 13 Jbeta primers that the PCR ran. Data came from immunoSEQ multiplex PCR; TCRdb stores just in-frame clones and leaves some out. The table has 65,000 to 90,000 clones, 65% to 80% seen once; the top ten hold 2.5% to 3.5%. The specimen was PBMCs. The receptors originated from a man aged 40-49 years in good health and CMV-seronegative.

The chain uses TRBV5-5 and TRBJ2-7; weak D call: TRBD1 (6 bases). The CDR3 sequence is 13 residues long. The germline CDR1 and CDR2 sequences are SGHKS and YYEKEE (reference sequence). The ends were cut back, 6 bases at V and 2 bases at J, with 12 bases in the middle. CDR3 sequence (DNA): TGTGCCAGCAATTGGACAGCGACCTACGAGCAGTACTTC. Translation gives CASNWTATYEQYF.

This rearrangement joins TRBV28 to TRBJ2-7; D ambiguous. CDR3 size: 13 residues. Germline V gene data show CDR1 as MDHEN and CDR2 as SYDVKM. V was cut by 2 bases and J by 8 bases, with 13 bases left in between. The CDR3 DNA reads TGTGCCAGCAGTTTAGGCCACGGTAGCAAGCAGTACTTC. As protein: CASSLGHGSKQYF.

The V and J genes are TRBV19 and TRBJ1-5; TRBD1 agrees at 7 bases. The V and J ends lost 5 bases and 3 bases, in that order; junction bases with no gene match: 10. CDR1 and CDR2 from the germline V gene are LNHDA and SQIVND (reference sequence). CDR3 length: 16 amino acids. The CDR3, as DNA: TGTGCCAGTAGTGATCCCAACAGGGGCCTCAATCAGCCCCAGCATTTT. This encodes CASSDPNRGLNQPQHF.

The gene calls are TRBV6-1 and TRBJ2-3; D call uncertain. The CDR3 is 13 amino acids. The V end lost 10 bases, the J end lost 0 bases, and 11 bases lay between the germline ends. Germline CDR1 MNHNS, CDR2 SASEGT. In DNA, the CDR3 is TGTGCCATGACGGAGAAAAGCACAGATACGCAGTATTTT. Translating it yields CAMTEKSTDTQYF.

The CDR3 spells CASSFSRRLINQPQHF. The CDR3 coding sequence is TGTGCCAGCAGCTTTTCGCGCAGGTTGATCAATCAGCCCCAGCATTTT. The genes are TRBV11-3 and TRBJ1-5; no firm D call. Trimming took off 3 bases at V and 3 bases at J, with 15 bases between the two ends. The CDR3 is 16 amino acids. The germline V gene encodes CDR1 SGHNT and CDR2 YENEEA. The whole variable domain, filled in from reference TRBV11-3 and TRBJ1-5, reads EAGVVQSPRYKIIEKKQPVAFWCNPISGHNTLYWYLQNLGQGPELLIRYENEEAVDDSQLPKDRFSAERLKGVDSTLKIQPAELGDSAVYLCASSFSRRLINQPQHFGDGTRLSIL.

This rearrangement joins TRBV27 to TRBJ1-4; the D gene is possibly TRBD1 (6 bases). Trimming took off 3 bases at V and 5 bases at J, with 19 bases between the two ends. Looked up from germline, CDR1 is MNHEY and CDR2 is SMNVEV (reference sequence). The CDR3 covers 17 residues. The CDR3 DNA reads TGTGCCAGCAGTTTCTTAACGGCACAGGGAACCAATGAAAAACTGTTTTTT. Translation gives CASSFLTAQGTNEKLFF.

The sample holds a few counts of this clone. The chain employs TRBV6-5 and TRBJ1-1, with 8 bases matching TRBD1. V was clipped by 2 bases and J by 2 bases; unmatched bases: 1. This CDR3 comprises 14 residues. Germline lookup yields CDR1 MNHEY and CDR2 SVGAGI. The CDR3 protein is CASSYGTGNTEAFF. Here the CDR3 DNA reads TGTGCCAGCAGTTACGGGACAGGAAACACTGAAGCTTTCTTT.

The rearrangement joins TRBV30 to TRBJ2-3; possibly TRBD1 for D (5 bases). Trimming shortened V by 1 base and J by 6 bases, and 5 bases separated the two germline ends. Germline CDR1 GTSNPN, CDR2 SVGIG (reference sequence). The length of the CDR3 is 11 residues. CDR3 sequence reads: CAWSGGDTQYF. CDR3 DNA: TGTGCCTGGAGTGGGGGCGATACGCAGTATTTT.

V and J are TRBV5-1 and TRBJ1-4, with 7 nucleotides matching TRBD1. V lost 4 bases, J lost 3 bases, and 12 bases stayed unmatched. Germline values: CDR1 SGHRS, CDR2 YFSETQ. The CDR3 is 17 amino acids. The CDR3 protein is CASSPPYGQAANEKLFF. The CDR3 bases are TGCGCCAGCAGCCCACCCTATGGACAGGCAGCTAATGAAAAACTGTTTTTT. Variable domain in full (rest from reference TRBV5-1 and TRBJ1-4): KAGVTQTPRYLIKTRGQQVTLSCSPISGHRSVSWYQQTPGQGLQFLFEYFSETQRNKGNFPGRFSGRQFSNSRSEMNVSTLELGDSALYLCASSPPYGQAANEKLFFGSGTQLSVL.

The V gene is TRBV11-2, the J gene TRBJ1-5; possibly TRBD1 for D (5 bases). The length of the CDR3 is 14 residues. Trimming took off 5 bases at V and 3 bases at J, with 11 bases between the two ends. The germline CDR1 and CDR2 sequences are SGHAT and FQNNGV. CDR3 loop: CASSLTVFNQPQHF. CDR3 nucleotide sequence: TGTGCCAGCAGCCTGACAGTTTTCAATCAGCCCCAGCATTTT.

This clone was picked up a small number of times. The J gene is TRBJ2-1, the V gene TRBV5-4; TRBD2 aligns across 16 bases. Germline V lookup: CDR1 SGHNT, CDR2 YYREEE (reference sequence). J gave up 0 bases and V 4 bases, and 4 bases lay outside the gene matches. This CDR3 has 18 amino acids. This CDR3 reads CASSGGTSGGASYNEQFF. The CDR3 DNA follows: TGTGCCAGCAGCGGAGGGACTAGCGGGGGGGCCTCCTACAATGAGCAGTTCTTC.

CDR3 coding DNA: TGTGCCAGCTCACCAATTCAACAGGGCCTCAATCAGCCCCAGCATTTT. It codes for CASSPIQQGLNQPQHF. This rearrangement joins TRBV18 to TRBJ1-5; D perhaps matches TRBD1 (6 bases). The germline V gene encodes CDR1 KGHSH and CDR2 LQKENI. This CDR3 region has 16 residues. Trimming removed 2 bases at V and 3 bases at J, with 14 bases between. The full variable domain, in which reference TRBV18 and TRBJ1-5 provide the parts outside the CDR3, is NAGVMQNPRHLVRRRGQEARLRCSPMKGHSHVYWYRQLPEEGLKFMVYLQKENIIDESGMPKERFSAEFPKEGPSILRIQQVVRGDSAAYFCASSPIQQGLNQPQHFGDGTRLSIL.

The chain employs TRBV7-2 and TRBJ2-2; tentatively, D is TRBD2 (6 bases). The CDR3 sequence is 15 residues long. The germline V gene has CDR1 SGHTA and CDR2 FQGNSA. Trimming stripped 4 bases from V and 1 base from J, with 10 bases between. This CDR3 is CASSYQAGNTGELFF. The CDR3 DNA reads as TGTGCCAGCAGCTACCAAGCGGGGAACACCGGGGAGCTGTTTTTT.

The genes are TRBV19 and TRBJ2-7; D perhaps matches TRBD1 (5 bases). The length of the CDR3 is 11 residues. Deletions cut 5 bases from V and 6 bases from J, with 8 bases between. Germline V gene sequence: CDR1 LNHDA, CDR2 SQIVND (reference sequence). CDR3 DNA sequence: TGTGCCAGTAGTTCAGGGCTCGAGCAGTACTTC. Its protein product is CASSSGLEQYF.

The V gene is TRBV5-1, the J gene TRBJ2-1; 8 bases line up with TRBD2. After removal of 0 bases from V and 3 bases from J, the junction contained 8 bases not matched to a gene. Looked up from germline, CDR1 is SGHRS and CDR2 is YFSETQ. The CDR3 loop spans 17 amino acids. In nucleotides, the CDR3 is TGCGCCAGCAGCTTGGATCTCGGGGGGGCTAGCTACAATGAGCAGTTCTTC. Translated: CASSLDLGGASYNEQFF.

V and J are TRBV30 and TRBJ2-2; TRBD2 matches 15 bases. Germline CDR1 and CDR2: GTSNPN and SVGIG (reference sequence). The CDR3 spans 20 residues. J lost 2 bases, V lost 3 bases, and 13 bases had no gene match. CDR3 sequence: CAWRVSGLAGGLGNTGELFF. CDR3 in DNA: TGTGCCTGGAGAGTTTCTGGACTAGCGGGGGGGCTGGGTAACACCGGGGAGCTGTTTTTT.

The rearrangement links TRBV2 to TRBJ1-5, with 7 bases matching TRBD1. CDR1 and CDR2 from the germline V gene are SNHLY and FYNNEI. V lost 6 bases to trimming and J lost 3 bases; unmatched junction nucleotides: 8. This CDR3 has 15 residues. CDR3 coding DNA: TGTGCCAGCAGGGGGCCAGGGGGTTACAATCAGCCCCAGCATTTT. As protein: CASRGPGGYNQPQHF. The full variable domain, with the rest looked up from reference TRBV2 and TRBJ1-5, is EPEVTQTPSHQVTQMGQEVILRCVPISNHLYFYWYRQILGQKVEFLVSFYNNEISEKSEIFDDQFSVERPDGSNFTLKIRSTKLEDSAMYFCASRGPGGYNQPQHFGDGTRLSIL.

The rearrangement links TRBV28 to TRBJ2-1; 7 positions match TRBD2. Trimming at V came to 3 bases and at J to 9 bases, leaving 11 bases not matched to a gene. CDR1 is MDHEN and CDR2 is SYDVKM in the germline V gene. CDR3 length: 15 amino acids. The CDR3 bases are TGTGCCAGCAGTTTTCTCAGGCGGGGGATTGGTGAGCAGTTCTTC. This encodes CASSFLRRGIGEQFF.

This clone was seen only a few times. The chain joins TRBV4-3 to TRBJ2-5; TRBD1 is a possible D gene (5 bases). The length of the CDR3 is 14 residues. Deletions cut 0 bases from V and 0 bases from J, with 5 bases between. The germline gives CDR1 LGHNA, CDR2 YSLEER. The CDR3 DNA follows: TGCGCCAGCAGCCAAGACAGGGACCAAGAGACCCAGTACTTC. Its translation is CASSQDRDQETQYF.

The chain couples TRBV29-1 to TRBJ1-1, with 7 bases aligning to TRBD1. Germline CDR1 and CDR2: SQVTM and ANQGSEA. The CDR3 contains 13 residues. The V segment lost 3 bases and the J segment 5 bases; nucleotides outside the gene matches: 6. The CDR3 loop is CSVDDRVWTEAFF. CDR3 nucleotides: TGCAGCGTTGATGACAGGGTGTGGACTGAAGCTTTCTTT. Full variable domain (outside the CDR3, taken from reference TRBV29-1 and TRBJ1-1): SAVISQKPSRDICQRGTSLTIQCQVDSQVTMMFWYRQQPGQSLTLIATANQGSEATYESGFVIDKFPISRPNLTFSTLTVSNMSPEDSSIYLCSVDDRVWTEAFFGQGTRLTVV.